These T cell receptor beta chains were read from a single sample in a study of regulatory T cells in long-lasting Graves disease. TCRdb analysed the multiplex PCR reads with MiXCR anew, one entry per CDR3 protein. This table has 350,000 to 500,000 distinct CDR3 sequences, roughly 15% appearing once. The same sample was also studied in work on T cells in Graves' hyperthyroidism and ophthalmopathy.

Specimen: peripheral blood mononuclear cells (PBMCs), collected at new diagnosis, from a patient treated with antithyroid drugs. The receptors were gathered from a woman aged 25 to 39 with Graves disease. CDR3s include the opening cysteine and the closing phenylalanine or tryptophan. The D gene is left open where the match is weak. Clone size is given for some rows only: seen once, a few or many times, or a class if the clone is expanded.

size: many; J: TRBJ2-1; V: TRBV30; D: -; DNA: TGTGCCTGGACCGGACGAGGATGGGACGAGCAGTTCTTC; CDR3: CAWTGRGWDEQFF
size: few; J: TRBJ2-7; V: TRBV20-1; D: -; DNA: TGCAGTGCTAGATCACCCCGGTACCCGGGCGCGATTAGCTCCTACGAGCAGTACTTC; CDR3: CSARSPRYPGAISSYEQYF
size: many; J: TRBJ1-6; V: TRBV5-4; D: TRBD1; DNA: TGTGCCAGCAGCTTTGGGACAGGGGTTTCACCCCTCCACTTT; CDR3: CASSFGTGVSPLHF
size: -; J: TRBJ2-3; V: TRBV5-6; D: -; DNA: TGTGCCAGCAGCTTGGGGGACTTAAGCACAGATACGCAGTATTTT; CDR3: CASSLGDLSTDTQYF
size: many; J: TRBJ1-1; V: TRBV5-1; D: -; DNA: TGCGCCAGCAGCTTGGGAGGCAGGGAGGTCGACACTGAAGCTTTCTTT; CDR3: CASSLGGREVDTEAFF
size: few; J: TRBJ1-2; V: TRBV4-3; D: -; DNA: TGCGCCAGCAGCCGGGGTTGGAGGAAGGAAGTAGGAGATGGCTACACCTTC; CDR3: CASSRGWRKEVGDGYTF
size: -; J: TRBJ2-1; V: TRBV30; D: TRBD2; DNA: TGTGCCTGGATACATACACAAGCGGGAGGGGGTTTCAATGAGCAGCTCTTC; CDR3: CAWIHTQAGGGFNEQLF
size: many; J: TRBJ2-3; V: TRBV14; D: -; DNA: TGTGCCAGCAGCCCCCGAGGTCACACAGATACGCAGTATTTT; CDR3: CASSPRGHTDTQYF
size: many; J: TRBJ2-3; V: TRBV10-3; D: TRBD1; DNA: TGTGCCATCACCGGGACAGGGGGTCTCCTCACAGATACGCAGTATTTT; CDR3: CAITGTGGLLTDTQYF
size: -; J: TRBJ2-1; V: TRBV11-2; D: TRBD2; DNA: TGTGCCAGCAGCCCCCGACTAGCGGGAGTTTCAGATGAGCAGTTCTTC; CDR3: CASSPRLAGVSDEQFF
size: many; J: TRBJ2-5; V: TRBV15; D: TRBD2; DNA: TGTGCCACCAGCAGAGATTCTAATCGAGCGGGGCTGAGGGCCCAGTACTTC; CDR3: CATSRDSNRAGLRAQYF
size: many; J: TRBJ2-5; V: TRBV5-1; D: -; DNA: TGCGCCAGCAGCACCAACCCAGCGGTGAAAGAGACCCAGTACTTC; CDR3: CASSTNPAVKETQYF
size: many; J: TRBJ2-7; V: TRBV28; D: -; DNA: TGTGCCAGCAGTCACCATGTGACGGGGGCGCAGAGTGTGTACGAGCAGTACTTC; CDR3: CASSHHVTGAQSVYEQYF
size: few; J: TRBJ2-7; V: TRBV10-3; D: -; DNA: TGTGCCATCAGGGGGACCCACTACGAGCAGTACTTC; CDR3: CAIRGTHYEQYF
size: -; J: TRBJ2-1; V: TRBV4-3; D: -; DNA: TGCGCCAGCAGCCGCAACTTGGGACTCGGGGATGAGCAGTTCTTC; CDR3: CASSRNLGLGDEQFF
size: few; J: TRBJ1-1; V: TRBV7-3; D: -; DNA: TGTGCCAGCAGCCTGGACTCGAGCACTGAAGCTTTCTTT; CDR3: CASSLDSSTEAFF
size: -; J: TRBJ2-1; V: TRBV30; D: TRBD2; DNA: TGTGCCTACATAGCGGGAGGGCCTAGCTATGAGCAGTTCTTC; CDR3: CAYIAGGPSYEQFF
size: -; J: TRBJ2-1; V: TRBV15; D: -; DNA: TGTGCCACCCGGGAAAAGGTGTCCAATGAGCAGTTCTTC; CDR3: CATREKVSNEQFF
size: -; J: TRBJ2-6; V: TRBV10-3; D: -; DNA: TGTGCCATCATGGGTGGAGGTGGCAAGGGCCATATCTCTGGGGCCAACGTCCTGACTTTC; CDR3: CAIMGGGGKGHISGANVLTF
size: many; J: TRBJ1-1; V: TRBV4-1; D: -; DNA: TGTGCCAGCAGCCAAGATCCTTCGAACACTGAAGCTTTCTTT; CDR3: CASSQDPSNTEAFF
size: many; J: TRBJ1-5; V: TRBV30; D: -; DNA: TGTGCCTGGAGTGCCCCAGGACCGTGGGGCGATCAGCCCCAGCATTTT; CDR3: CAWSAPGPWGDQPQHF
size: many; J: TRBJ1-1; V: TRBV11-2; D: -; DNA: TGTGCCAGCAGCACCGGGAGGGGAACTGAAGCTTTCTTT; CDR3: CASSTGRGTEAFF
size: many; J: TRBJ1-2; V: TRBV11-2; D: -; DNA: TGTGCCATCCAAAGGGGGGCGAATTATGGCTACACCTTC; CDR3: CAIQRGANYGYTF
size: few; J: TRBJ1-3; V: TRBV4-1; D: -; DNA: TGCGCCAGCAGCCGAAGTCGTCGCAGGTCTGGAAACACCATATATTTT; CDR3: CASSRSRRRSGNTIYF
size: -; J: TRBJ2-1; V: TRBV7-6; D: TRBD2; DNA: TGTGCCAGCAGCTTAGCGCCGGGACTAGCAGTTGCGTTCTTC; CDR3: CASSLAPGLAVAFF
size: many; J: TRBJ1-2; V: TRBV30; D: -; DNA: TGTGCCTGGAACTATGGACAGTCTTTAAACTATGGCTACACCTTC; CDR3: CAWNYGQSLNYGYTF
size: many; J: TRBJ2-2; V: TRBV6-1; D: TRBD1; DNA: TGTGCCAGCAGGAGGGGGCCCACCGGGGAGCTGTTTTTT; CDR3: CASRRGPTGELFF
size: few; J: TRBJ2-1; V: TRBV7-9; D: -; DNA: TGTGCCAGCAGCGACGACGGTTTGCAGTTCTTC; CDR3: CASSDDGLQFF
size: many; J: TRBJ1-5; V: TRBV28; D: -; DNA: TGTGCCAGCAGATCGCGAGGACAGACCAATCAGCCCCAGCATTTT; CDR3: CASRSRGQTNQPQHF
size: many; J: TRBJ1-5; V: TRBV28; D: -; DNA: TGTGCCAGCAGTTTAGATAATACGTACAATCAGCCCCAGCATTTT; CDR3: CASSLDNTYNQPQHF
size: many; J: TRBJ1-2; V: TRBV27; D: TRBD1; DNA: TGTGCCAGCAGTTTATTAGGACAGGGGAATGGCTACACCTTC; CDR3: CASSLLGQGNGYTF
size: -; J: TRBJ2-2; V: TRBV7-9; D: TRBD2; DNA: TGTGCCAGCCCCTGGCGGGAGGGCCGTGGCGGGGAGCTGTTTTTT; CDR3: CASPWREGRGGELFF
size: many; J: TRBJ2-1; V: TRBV28; D: -; DNA: TGTGCCAGCATCCTATGGGGGGTGCAGTTCTTC; CDR3: CASILWGVQFF
size: many; J: TRBJ2-3; V: TRBV7-2; D: -; DNA: TGTGCCAGCAGCTTAGGGGAGGGCACAGATACGCAGTATTTT; CDR3: CASSLGEGTDTQYF
size: many; J: TRBJ2-2; V: TRBV29-1; D: -; DNA: TGCAGCGTTGACATTGCGGGGAAGAGCACCGGGGAGCTGTTTTTT; CDR3: CSVDIAGKSTGELFF
size: -; J: TRBJ2-2; V: TRBV24-1; D: -; DNA: TGTGCCACCAGGCCCCGGGGCCCGAACACCGGGGAGCTGTTTTTT; CDR3: CATRPRGPNTGELFF
size: many; J: TRBJ2-3; V: TRBV5-1; D: -; DNA: TGCGCCAGCAGCTTCGATGGGCAGCGGGGCACAGATACGCAGTATTTT; CDR3: CASSFDGQRGTDTQYF
size: -; J: TRBJ2-2; V: TRBV3-1; D: -; DNA: TGTGCCAGCAGCCCCACCGGCAGGTCGAACACCGGGGAGCTGTTTTTT; CDR3: CASSPTGRSNTGELFF
size: many; J: TRBJ2-4; V: TRBV27; D: TRBD1; DNA: TGTGCCAGCAGTCCCTCCCTCCGGACAGGGGAGGTTCAGTACTTC; CDR3: CASSPSLRTGEVQYF
size: few; J: TRBJ1-6; V: TRBV15; D: TRBD1; DNA: TGTGCCACCAGCACCCCACAGGGGCGGAATTCACCCCTCCACTTT; CDR3: CATSTPQGRNSPLHF
size: -; J: TRBJ2-1; V: TRBV7-2; D: -; DNA: TGTGCCAGCAGCCCGTCACGGTTGGGGGACAATGAGCAGTTCTTC; CDR3: CASSPSRLGDNEQFF
size: -; J: TRBJ2-5; V: TRBV7-8; D: -; DNA: TGTGCCAGCAGCTTAGCGTCGAGTTGGGGGGGCGGGGAGACCCAGTACTTC; CDR3: CASSLASSWGGGETQYF
size: many; J: TRBJ2-4; V: TRBV14; D: -; DNA: TGTGCCAGCAGCCAAGGGATGTCGGCGGGACCGACGATAGCCAAAAACATTCAGTACTTC; CDR3: CASSQGMSAGPTIAKNIQYF
size: -; J: TRBJ2-7; V: TRBV7-8; D: -; DNA: -; CDR3: CASSFYICSATGLAAYEQYF
size: -; J: TRBJ1-2; V: TRBV5-1; D: TRBD1; DNA: TGCGCCAGCAGCCTAGGGACAGGCCCTAACTATGGCTACACCTTC; CDR3: CASSLGTGPNYGYTF
size: -; J: TRBJ2-7; V: TRBV24-1; D: -; DNA: TGTGCCACCAGCCCTGGGGAGACCTACGAGCAGTACTTC; CDR3: CATSPGETYEQYF
size: many; J: TRBJ2-1; V: TRBV30; D: TRBD2; DNA: TGTGCCTGGCATTCCGCGGCGGGGGGAAATGAGCAGTTCTTC; CDR3: CAWHSAAGGNEQFF
size: -; J: TRBJ2-1; V: TRBV11-2; D: -; DNA: TGTGCCAGCAGCTTCCTTACAGGGCTGAGCTCCTACAATGAGCAGTTCTTC; CDR3: CASSFLTGLSSYNEQFF
size: many; J: TRBJ2-1; V: TRBV2; D: -; DNA: TGTGCCAGCACCCATGCTGGACTGCCGAATGAGCAGTTCTTC; CDR3: CASTHAGLPNEQFF
size: many; J: TRBJ2-7; V: TRBV20-1; D: -; DNA: TGCAGTGCTATCAGACGAGACGAGCAGTACTTC; CDR3: CSAIRRDEQYF
size: -; J: TRBJ2-2; V: TRBV7-3; D: -; DNA: TGTGCCAGCAGCCGCTCTGATCGCGCCGGGGAGCTGTTTTTT; CDR3: CASSRSDRAGELFF
size: few; J: TRBJ2-2; V: TRBV5-6; D: -; DNA: TGTGCCAGCAGCCTAACTAGAAACACCGGGGAGCTGTTTTTT; CDR3: CASSLTRNTGELFF
size: many; J: TRBJ2-7; V: TRBV27; D: -; DNA: TGTGCCAGCAGTTCAGAGACCCACGGTATTGGGCAGTACTTC; CDR3: CASSSETHGIGQYF
size: -; J: TRBJ2-5; V: TRBV6-1; D: TRBD2; DNA: TGTGCCAGCACCCCCAAGCTAGCGGTCGGGGCCCAGTACTTC; CDR3: CASTPKLAVGAQYF
size: -; J: TRBJ2-1; V: TRBV20-1; D: -; DNA: TGCAGTGCTATTCAAGGACAGAATCGATACAATGAGCAGTTCTTC; CDR3: CSAIQGQNRYNEQFF
size: many; J: TRBJ1-6; V: TRBV11-2; D: -; DNA: TGTGCCAGCAGCTTACCGAGTCAGGGCAAATCACCCCTCCACTTT; CDR3: CASSLPSQGKSPLHF
size: -; J: TRBJ2-3; V: TRBV18; D: -; DNA: TGTGCCAGCTCACCGCAACAGAACACAGATACGCAGTATTTT; CDR3: CASSPQQNTDTQYF
size: many; J: TRBJ2-3; V: TRBV29-1; D: -; DNA: TGCAGCGTCAGCGGACCCACCTCTAGCACAGATACGCAGTATTTT; CDR3: CSVSGPTSSTDTQYF